The 11 T cell receptor beta chains below were found in one sample sequenced in a study of cytomegalovirus exposure and HLA in healthy donors. The PCR made use of 60 Vbeta and 13 Jbeta primers. Assay used: immunoSEQ multiplex PCR; TCRdb lists only in-frame clones, some missing. The data hold under 200,000 clones, with over 75% observed a single time. Source material: PBMCs. These receptors all stem from a woman aged 45-60 years in good health and CMV-seronegative.

This clone has more than one count but fewer than ten. Distinct nucleotide sequences in the sample also encode this CDR3. The chain links TRBV27 to TRBJ1-2; weak D call: TRBD1 (5 bases). Per the germline V gene, CDR1 is MNHEY and CDR2 is SMNVEV (reference sequence). There are 14 residues in the CDR3. V was pared by 5 bases and J by 4 bases, with 14 bases between. This CDR3 is CASSPTGGGYGYTF. CDR3 sequence (DNA): TGTGCCAGCAGTCCCACGGGGGGAGGCTATGGCTACACCTTC.

Note on this clone: Other DNA sequences from this sample encode an identical CDR3 as well. The gene calls are TRBV27 and TRBJ1-2, with D perhaps matching TRBD1 (5 bases). V gave up 5 bases and J gave up 2 bases, with 9 bases separating them. Germline lookup yields CDR1 MNHEY and CDR2 SMNVEV (reference sequence). CDR3 length: 13 amino acids. CDR3 in amino acids: CASSRQGNYGYTF. The DNA for the CDR3 is TGTGCCAGCAGTCGGCAGGGAAACTATGGCTACACCTTC.

The chain couples TRBV18 to TRBJ2-2; weak D call: TRBD1 (5 bases). The ends were cut back, 3 bases at V and 5 bases at J, with 10 bases in the middle. CDR3 length: 14 amino acids. Germline V gene data show CDR1 as KGHSH and CDR2 as LQKENI. In DNA form, the CDR3 reads TGTGCCAGCTCACCGGGGCGGCGGACCGGGGAGCTGTTTTTT. It translates to CASSPGRRTGELFF. The full variable domain, its missing parts supplied by reference TRBV18 and TRBJ2-2, is NAGVMQNPRHLVRRRGQEARLRCSPMKGHSHVYWYRQLPEEGLKFMVYLQKENIIDESGMPKERFSAEFPKEGPSILRIQQVVRGDSAAYFCASSPGRRTGELFFGEGSRLTVL.

For the CDR3, the DNA is TGTGCCAGCAGCCCCGTGGGGCAGATCACAGATACGCAGTATTTT. Protein: CASSPVGQITDTQYF. The gene calls are TRBV6-1 and TRBJ2-3, with D tentatively TRBD1 (5 bases). The CDR3 has 15 amino acids. V was trimmed by 6 bases and J by 2 bases, leaving 15 bases between them. From germline, CDR1 is MNHNS and CDR2 SASEGT.

The chain couples TRBV6-5 to TRBJ2-1; 12 bases match TRBD2. Germline-derived CDR1 and CDR2 are MNHEY and SVGAGI. V lost 6 bases to trimming and J lost 8 bases; unmatched junction nucleotides: 8. CDR3 length: 15 residues. The CDR3 DNA reads as TGTGCCAGCAGCCCGACTAGCGGGAGATGGGATGAGCAGTTCTTC. Translating it yields CASSPTSGRWDEQFF.

This chain uses TRBV27 with TRBJ2-3; D might be TRBD2 (5 bases). With 3 bases removed from V and 2 bases from J, the gap between germline ends came to 12 bases. Looked up from germline, CDR1 is MNHEY and CDR2 is SMNVEV (reference sequence). The CDR3 has 15 residues. CDR3 in DNA: TGTGCCAGCAGTTTCAGGAGCGGCCACACAGATACGCAGTATTTT. This translates into CASSFRSGHTDTQYF.

This clone came up once. V and J are TRBV14 and TRBJ1-2, with 7 bases that match TRBD1. Germline V CDR1 and CDR2: SGHDN, FVKESK. The CDR3 totals 16 residues. With 1 base clipped from V and 4 bases from J, the junction kept 9 bases outside the gene matches. The CDR3 reads CASSQGTGPVGYGYTF. The CDR3 region has the DNA TGTGCCAGCAGCCAAGGGACAGGACCTGTCGGCTATGGCTACACCTTC.

This rearrangement joins TRBV4-1 to TRBJ2-7, with a possible D match to TRBD2 (5 bases). CDR1 MGHRA and CDR2 YSYEKL come from the germline V gene. V lost 4 bases and J lost 5, with 9 bases in between. CDR3 length equals 12 residues. For the CDR3, the DNA is TGCGCCAGCAGCCGCGGGCGCGACGAGCAGTACTTC. Its translation is CASSRGRDEQYF.

V and J are TRBV28 and TRBJ2-6, with D perhaps matching TRBD2 (6 bases). The CDR3 is 16 residues long. Trimming pared 6 bases from V and 1 base from J, leaving 13 bases between. Per germline, CDR1 MDHEN and CDR2 SYDVKM. The CDR3 region has the DNA TGTGCCAGCAGCGGGGGAGCTCTATCTGGGGCCAACGTCCTGACTTTC. Translation gives CASSGGALSGANVLTF. The variable domain in full, completed from reference TRBV28 and TRBJ2-6, reads DVKVTQSSRYLVKRTGEKVFLECVQDMDHENMFWYRQDPGLGLRLIYFSYDVKMKEKGDIPEGYSVSREKKERFSLILESASTNQTSMYLCASSGGALSGANVLTFGAGSRLTVL.

This chain joins TRBV7-9 and TRBJ2-1; 8 positions agree with TRBD2. The J segment lost 5 bases and the V segment lost 2 bases, leaving 5 bases of the junction unmatched. Germline CDR1 and CDR2: SEHNR and FQNEAQ (reference sequence). The CDR3 consists of 15 residues. CDR3 DNA: TGTGCCAGCAGCTTAATAACTAGCGGAAACAATGAGCAGTTCTTC. Translation: CASSLITSGNNEQFF.

The rearrangement joins TRBV15 to TRBJ2-7; TRBD1 agrees at 8 bases. Germline V gene sequence: CDR1 LNHNV, CDR2 YYDKDF (reference sequence). V shed 3 bases and J 0 bases; nucleotides not matched to a gene: 13. This CDR3 comprises 18 residues. CDR3 nucleotide sequence: TGTGCCACCAGCAGGAGCCTCCCCGGGACAGGAAACTCCTACGAGCAGTACTTC. This sequence encodes CATSRSLPGTGNSYEQYF.